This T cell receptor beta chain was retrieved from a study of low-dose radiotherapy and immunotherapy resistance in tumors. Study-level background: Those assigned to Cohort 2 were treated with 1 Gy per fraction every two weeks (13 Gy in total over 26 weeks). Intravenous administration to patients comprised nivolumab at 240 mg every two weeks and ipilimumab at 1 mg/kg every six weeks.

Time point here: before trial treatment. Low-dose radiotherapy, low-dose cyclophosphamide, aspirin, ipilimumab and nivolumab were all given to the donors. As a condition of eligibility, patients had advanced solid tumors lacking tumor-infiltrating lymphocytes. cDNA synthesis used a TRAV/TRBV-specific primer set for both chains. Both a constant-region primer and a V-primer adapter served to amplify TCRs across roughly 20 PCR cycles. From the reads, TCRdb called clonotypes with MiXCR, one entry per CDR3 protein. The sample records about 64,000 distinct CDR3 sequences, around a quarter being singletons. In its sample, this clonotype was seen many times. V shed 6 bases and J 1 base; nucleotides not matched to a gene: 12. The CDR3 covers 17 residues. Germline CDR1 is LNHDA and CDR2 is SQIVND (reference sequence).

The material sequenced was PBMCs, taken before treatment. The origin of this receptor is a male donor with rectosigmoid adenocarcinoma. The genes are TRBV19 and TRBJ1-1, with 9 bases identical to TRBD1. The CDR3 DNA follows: TGTGCCAGTAGCCAGTATGGCACAGGGGGCCCGAACACTGAAGCTTTCTTT. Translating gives CASSQYGTGGPNTEAFF. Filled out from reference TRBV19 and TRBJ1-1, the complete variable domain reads DGGITQSPKYLFRKEGQNVTLSCEQNLNHDAMYWYRQDPGQGLRLIYYSQIVNDFQKGDIAEGYSVSREKKESFPLTVTSAQKNPTAFYLCASSQYGTGGPNTEAFFGQGTRLTVV.